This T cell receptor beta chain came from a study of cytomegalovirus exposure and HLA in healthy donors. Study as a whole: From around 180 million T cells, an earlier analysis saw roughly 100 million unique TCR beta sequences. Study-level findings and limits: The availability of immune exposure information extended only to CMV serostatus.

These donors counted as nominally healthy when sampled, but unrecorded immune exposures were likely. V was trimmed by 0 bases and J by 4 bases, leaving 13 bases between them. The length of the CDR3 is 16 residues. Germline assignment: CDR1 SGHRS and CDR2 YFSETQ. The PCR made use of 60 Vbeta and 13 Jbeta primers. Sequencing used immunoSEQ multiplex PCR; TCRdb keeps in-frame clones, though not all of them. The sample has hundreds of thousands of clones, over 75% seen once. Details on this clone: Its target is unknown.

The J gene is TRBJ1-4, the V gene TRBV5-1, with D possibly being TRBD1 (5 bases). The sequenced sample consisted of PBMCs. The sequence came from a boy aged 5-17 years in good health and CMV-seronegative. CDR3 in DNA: TGCGCCAGCAGCTTGGCACCAGGGCTCATTAATGAAAAACTGTTTTTT. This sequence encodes CASSLAPGLINEKLFF.